This T cell receptor (beta chain) comes out of a study of T cells in Graves' hyperthyroidism and ophthalmopathy. Germline lookup yields CDR1 MGHRA and CDR2 YSYEKL. The CDR3 contains 14 residues. After removal of 5 bases from V and 4 bases from J, the junction contained 5 bases not matched to a gene. RNA transcripts served as the template for amplifying TCR beta CDR3 regions. An initial round of RT-PCR targeting the TCR CDR3 relied on the HTBI primer set. TCRdb called the multiplex PCR reads again in MiXCR, with one record for every CDR3 protein. The data contain more than 350,000 distinct CDR3 sequences, around 13% of them singletons.

The chain is built from TRBV4-1 and TRBJ1-5; 7 positions agree with TRBD1. Material: blood. The source is a woman aged 25 to 39 with Graves' ophthalmopathy. The CDR3 region has the DNA TGCGCCAGCAGCTCGGGACAGACAAATCAGCCCCAGCATTTT. Its translation is CASSSGQTNQPQHF.